This is a list of T cell receptor beta chains from one sample in a study of identical twins. Each CDR3 protein gets one entry after TCRdb re-called the 5' RACE reads with MiXCR. Of roughly 690,000 distinct CDR3 sequences in the sample, less than 7% were seen once. The sample was naive T cells sorted from blood. These receptors were obtained from a man younger than 35 in good health. CDR3s include the opening cysteine and the closing phenylalanine or tryptophan. Each record gives: clone size, D gene, J gene, V gene, CDR3 DNA, CDR3 protein. A D gene is named only where the DNA matches it firmly. Only some rows state a clone size, as once, few, many or a class for expanded clones.

>many|-|TRBJ2-7|TRBV7-9
TGTGCCAGCAGCCACACAGGGAGCTACGAGCAGTACTTC
CASSHTGSYEQYF
>many|-|TRBJ2-3|TRBV20-1
TGCAGTGCTAGAGATGATGGCGGTGAGGGGAGAGTCACAGATACGCAGTATTTT
CSARDDGGEGRVTDTQYF
>many|-|TRBJ2-1|TRBV20-1
TGCAGTGCTAGAACCCTAGCGAGTGAGCAGTTCTTC
CSARTLASEQFF
>many|TRBD2|TRBJ2-3|TRBV20-1
TGCAGTGCTAGGGGACTAGCGGGATGGGGCACAGATACGCAGTATTTT
CSARGLAGWGTDTQYF
>-|-|TRBJ1-6|TRBV12-3/TRBV12-4
TGTGCCAGCAGTTTAATGGGCAGGGAGGCTAATTCACCCCTCCACTTT
CASSLMGREANSPLHF
>many|TRBD1|TRBJ1-2|TRBV12-3/TRBV12-4
TGTGCCAGCAGCCCAACCGGACAGGGTAACTATGGCTACACCTTC
CASSPTGQGNYGYTF
>many|-|TRBJ1-5|TRBV12-3/TRBV12-4
TGTGCCAGCAAGATGGGGGCTCAGCCCCAGCATTTT
CASKMGAQPQHF
>many|-|TRBJ2-5|TRBV20-1
TGCAGTGCTAGGGTTGACCCTGCAGAGACCCAGTACTTC
CSARVDPAETQYF
>many|-|TRBJ2-1|TRBV12-3/TRBV12-4
TGTGCCAGCAGTGCCCGGAGGAGCTCCTACAATGAGCAGTTCTTC
CASSARRSSYNEQFF
>-|-|TRBJ2-5|TRBV12-3/TRBV12-4
TGTGCCAGCAGTGCAAGCCGGATTCTACAAGAGACCCAGTACTTC
CASSASRILQETQYF
>many|-|TRBJ2-4|TRBV20-1
TGCAGTGCTAGAAGGGGACACAAAAACATTCAGTACTTC
CSARRGHKNIQYF
>-|-|TRBJ2-1|TRBV11-3
TGTGCCAGCAGCCCTGTTGGGACGGAAGAAGAGCAGTTCTTC
CASSPVGTEEEQFF
>few|TRBD1|TRBJ1-6|TRBV11-2
TGTGCCAGCAGCTTTAGGGGGACAGGGGGCAGGGGCCGTTCACCCCTCCACTTT
CASSFRGTGGRGRSPLHF
>many|TRBD1|TRBJ2-7|TRBV5-1
TGCGCCAGCAGGTCGTTCGGGGACAGCTCCTACGAGCAGTACTTC
CASRSFGDSSYEQYF
>few|TRBD1|TRBJ1-5|TRBV6-1
TGTGCCAGCAGGATGGGACAGGGGGCAGAAAGCAATCAGCCCCAGCATTTT
CASRMGQGAESNQPQHF
>few|-|TRBJ2-6|TRBV18
TGTGCCAGCTCACCGTCTGCTGGAGAAAGCTCTGGGGCCAACGTCCTGACTTTC
CASSPSAGESSGANVLTF
>many|-|TRBJ1-5|TRBV6-2/TRBV6-3
-
CASFGGGAEHF
>many|-|TRBJ2-7|TRBV7-2
TGTGCCAGCAGCCAACGGGGGACCTACGAGCAGTACTTC
CASSQRGTYEQYF
>many|TRBD2|TRBJ2-1|TRBV6-2/TRBV6-3
TGTGCCAGCAGGCCCCCTGCGGGAGGGGGGAATGAGCAGTTCTTC
CASRPPAGGGNEQFF
>many|TRBD1|TRBJ2-5|TRBV5-1
TGCGCCAGCAGCACAGGGGGCGGGAAGACCCAGTACTTC
CASSTGGGKTQYF
>many|-|TRBJ2-7|TRBV6-5
TGTGCCAGCAGTTACTCGCTGGGGGACTACGAGCAGTACTTC
CASSYSLGDYEQYF
>-|-|TRBJ1-6|TRBV6-1
TGTGCCAGACGCCGGGCCGCAGATTCACCCCTCCACTTT
CARRRAADSPLHF
>few|-|TRBJ2-2|TRBV24-1
TGTGCCACCCAACCGGGACCGACCCCCTTGGGGGAGCTGTTTTTT
CATQPGPTPLGELFF
>many|-|TRBJ2-2|TRBV12-3/TRBV12-4
TGTGCCAGCAGTTTGTCCACAGTCGGGGAGCTGTTTTTT
CASSLSTVGELFF
>many|TRBD1|TRBJ2-5|TRBV10-2
TGCGCCAGCGGTCGCGGACAGGGAGAGACCCAGTACTTC
CASGRGQGETQYF
>many|-|TRBJ2-5|TRBV4-1
TGCGCCAGCAGCCAAGATTGGGAAGAGACCCAGTACTTC
CASSQDWEETQYF
>many|TRBD1|TRBJ1-6|TRBV12-3/TRBV12-4
TGTGCCAGCAGTATCGGACAGGGCGGGGGACCCCTCCACTTT
CASSIGQGGGPLHF
>-|-|TRBJ1-3|TRBV15
TGTGCCACCAGCAGAGTTGCTGGAAACACCATATATTTT
CATSRVAGNTIYF
>few|-|TRBJ2-3|TRBV5-5
TGTGCCAGCAGCTTTATGGGGGGCCCGGTGGAAGATACGCAGTATTTT
CASSFMGGPVEDTQYF
>-|TRBD2|TRBJ2-1|TRBV24-1
TGTGCCACCAGTGAGAATGCCGGGACTACTGCTTCCTACAATGAGCAGTTCTTC
CATSENAGTTASYNEQFF
>many|-|TRBJ2-2|TRBV7-9
TGTGCCAGCAGCTTTTCCCCAGCGAAGGGGACCGGGGAGCTGTTTTTT
CASSFSPAKGTGELFF
>many|-|TRBJ2-1|TRBV29-1
TGCAGCGCTCTGATATCCTACAATGAGCAGTTCTTC
CSALISYNEQFF
>many|-|TRBJ2-5|TRBV7-9
TGTGCCAGCAGCTTGGCCATCGCGGAGACCCAGTACTTC
CASSLAIAETQYF
>many|-|TRBJ1-2|TRBV7-8
TGTGCCAGCAGCTCGGCAGGGGCTACCTATGGCTACACCTTC
CASSSAGATYGYTF
>many|TRBD1|TRBJ2-1|TRBV28
TGTGCCAGCAGAATTGGGACAGCCTACAATGAGCAGTTCTTC
CASRIGTAYNEQFF
>many|-|TRBJ2-5|TRBV5-1
TGCGCCAGCAGCTTGAACGGACAGCCCCAAGAGACCCAGTACTTC
CASSLNGQPQETQYF
>many|TRBD2|TRBJ2-7|TRBV4-3
TGCGCCAGCAGCCAGGGACTAGCGGACTACGAGCAGTACTTC
CASSQGLADYEQYF
>many|-|TRBJ2-7|TRBV29-1
TGCAGCGTTGCCGGGGCTGAGAGCTCCTACGAGCAGTACTTC
CSVAGAESSYEQYF
>-|-|TRBJ2-1|TRBV6-5
TGTGCCAGCAGTTACTCGAGTGGCGCAGAGCAGTTCTTC
CASSYSSGAEQFF
>many|TRBD1|TRBJ2-1|TRBV7-9
TGTGCCAGCAGCCCGCGTCCCGGGACAGGGATCAGTGAGCAGTTCTTC
CASSPRPGTGISEQFF
>-|TRBD2|TRBJ2-1|TRBV10-3
TGTGCCACCTCTAGCGGGAGGGCTCTCGGGAATGAGCAGTTCTTC
CATSSGRALGNEQFF
>many|TRBD2|TRBJ2-1|TRBV25-1
TGTGCCAGCAGTCGAGTAAGCGGGAGGGGGTCCTACAATGAGCAGTTCTTC
CASSRVSGRGSYNEQFF
>few|-|TRBJ2-1|TRBV9
TGTGCCAGCAGCGTAGCTACGGGGACTGGACCCTACAATGAGCAGTTCTTC
CASSVATGTGPYNEQFF
>many|TRBD1|TRBJ1-2|TRBV11-2
TGTGCCAGCAGCTTACTAACAGGGGGTTTGTCTAACTATGGCTACACCTTC
CASSLLTGGLSNYGYTF
>many|-|TRBJ2-7|TRBV29-1
TGCAGCGTGCAGGGTCCCTACGAGCAGTACTTC
CSVQGPYEQYF
>many|-|TRBJ1-1|TRBV5-1
TGTGCCAGCAGTCTTAAAATGAACACTGAAGCTTTCTTT
CASSLKMNTEAFF
>-|TRBD2|TRBJ2-1|TRBV5-1
TGCGCCAGCAGCCCGGGACTAGCGGGAGGGCCGGAGAGCAATGAGCAGTTCTTC
CASSPGLAGGPESNEQFF
>many|-|TRBJ2-3|TRBV12-3/TRBV12-4
TGTGCCAGCAGGAGGAGGGCCCAGGATACGCAGTATTTT
CASRRRAQDTQYF
>many|TRBD1|TRBJ2-3|TRBV4-1
TGCGCCAGCAGCCAAGGACAGGGGACGGCAGCAGATACGCAGTATTTT
CASSQGQGTAADTQYF
>-|-|TRBJ2-3|TRBV29-1
TGCAGCGCACCCACCCCGTCTACTAGCACAGATACGCAGTATTTT
CSAPTPSTSTDTQYF